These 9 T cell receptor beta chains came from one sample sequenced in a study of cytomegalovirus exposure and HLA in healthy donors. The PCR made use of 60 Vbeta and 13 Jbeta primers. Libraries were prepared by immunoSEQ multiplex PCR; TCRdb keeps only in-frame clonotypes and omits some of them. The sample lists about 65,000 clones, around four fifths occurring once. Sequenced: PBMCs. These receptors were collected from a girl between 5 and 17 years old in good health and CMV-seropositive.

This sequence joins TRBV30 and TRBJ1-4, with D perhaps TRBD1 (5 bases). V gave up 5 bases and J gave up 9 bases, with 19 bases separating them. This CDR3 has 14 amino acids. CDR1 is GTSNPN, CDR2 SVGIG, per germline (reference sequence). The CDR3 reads CAWSRAWGMQKLFF. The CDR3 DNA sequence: TGTGCCTGGTCCCGGGCGTGGGGCATGCAAAAACTGTTTTTT.

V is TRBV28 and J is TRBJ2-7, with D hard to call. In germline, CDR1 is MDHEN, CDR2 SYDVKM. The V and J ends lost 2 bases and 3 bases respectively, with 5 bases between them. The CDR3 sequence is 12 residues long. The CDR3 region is CASSLTNYEQYF. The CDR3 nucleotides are TGTGCCAGCAGTTTAACAAACTACGAGCAGTACTTC.

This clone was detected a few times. As DNA, the CDR3 is TGTGCCAGCAAGGGACTAGTCCGTGGTGAGCAGTTCTTC. It yields the protein CASKGLVRGEQFF. The V call is TRBV2, the J call TRBJ2-1; 8 bases align to TRBD2. The CDR3 extends over 13 amino acids. With V trimmed by 7 bases and J by 9 bases, 8 bases remained unmatched. The germline V gene has CDR1 SNHLY and CDR2 FYNNEI.

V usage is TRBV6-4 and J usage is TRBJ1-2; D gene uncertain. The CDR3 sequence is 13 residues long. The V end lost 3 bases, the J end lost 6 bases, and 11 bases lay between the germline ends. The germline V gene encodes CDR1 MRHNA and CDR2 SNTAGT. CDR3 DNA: TGTGCCAGCAGTGATCCGGGTCGGAATGGCTACACCTTC. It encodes CASSDPGRNGYTF.

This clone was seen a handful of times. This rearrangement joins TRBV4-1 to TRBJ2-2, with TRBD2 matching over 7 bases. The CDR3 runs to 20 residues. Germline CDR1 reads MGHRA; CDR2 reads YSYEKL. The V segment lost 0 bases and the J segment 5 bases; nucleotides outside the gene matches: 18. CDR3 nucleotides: TGCGCCAGCAGCCAAGATAGGCCCTTAGCGGGCGGTGGGGGAACCGGGGAGCTGTTTTTT. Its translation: CASSQDRPLAGGGGTGELFF.

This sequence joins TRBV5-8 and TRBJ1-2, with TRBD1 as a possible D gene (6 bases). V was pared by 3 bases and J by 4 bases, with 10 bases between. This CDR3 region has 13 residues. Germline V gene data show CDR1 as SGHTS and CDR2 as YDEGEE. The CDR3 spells CASSWGQGYGYTF. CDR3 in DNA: TGTGCCAGCAGCTGGGGGCAAGGCTATGGCTACACCTTC.

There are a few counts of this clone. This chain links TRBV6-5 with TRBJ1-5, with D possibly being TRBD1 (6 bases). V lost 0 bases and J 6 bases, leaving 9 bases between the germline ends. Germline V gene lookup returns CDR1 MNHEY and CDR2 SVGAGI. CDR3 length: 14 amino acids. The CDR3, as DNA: TGTGCCAGCAGTTACTCGAGGGGGGGTCAGCCCCAGCATTTT. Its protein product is CASSYSRGGQPQHF.

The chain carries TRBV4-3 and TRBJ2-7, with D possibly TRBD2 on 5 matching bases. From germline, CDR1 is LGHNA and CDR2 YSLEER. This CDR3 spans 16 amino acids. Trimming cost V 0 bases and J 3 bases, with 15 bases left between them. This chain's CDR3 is CASSQESSGFLYEQYF. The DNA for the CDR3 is TGCGCCAGCAGCCAAGAGTCGAGCGGCTTCCTCTACGAGCAGTACTTC.

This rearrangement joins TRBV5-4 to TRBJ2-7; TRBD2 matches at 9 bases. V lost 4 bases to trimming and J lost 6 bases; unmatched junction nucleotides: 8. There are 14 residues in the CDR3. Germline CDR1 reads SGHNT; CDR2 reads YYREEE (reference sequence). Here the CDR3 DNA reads TGTGCCAGCAGCCCGGATAGCGGGAGTTTCGAGCAGTACTTC. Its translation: CASSPDSGSFEQYF. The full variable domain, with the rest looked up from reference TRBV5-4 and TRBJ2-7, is ETGVTQSPTHLIKTRGQQVTLRCSSQSGHNTVSWYQQALGQGPQFIFQYYREEENGRGNFPPRFSGLQFPNYSSELNVNALELDDSALYLCASSPDSGSFEQYFGPGTRLTVT.